This TCR beta chain was retrieved from a study of CD8 T cells in Susac syndrome (dated by TCRdb to between 2017 and 2020). Background on the whole study: Among the sequenced Susac syndrome patients, six had clinically active disease and under ten were in clinical remission. The study compared CD8+ T cell repertoire clonality among roughly eleven healthy donors, around 14 Susac syndrome patients and 15 multiple sclerosis patients. The study used repertoire sequencing to test whether antigen drove CD8+ T cell activation and differentiation in Susac syndrome. At blood withdrawal, Susac syndrome patients were therapy-naive, treated with corticosteroids (with IVIg additionally given to some), or treated with IVIg alone. The study at large found these results: Clonal expansion was observed in Susac syndrome CD8+ repertoires, with the highest expansion in CD8+ TEMRA cells and greater expansion in clinically active than in remitting patients. Sixteen and five Susac-specific public clones were found in the total CD8+ and CD8+ TEMRA repertoires, respectively. The study acknowledged that relatively few individuals were included in the TCR sequencing and HLA analysis.

Peripheral blood CD8+ and CD4+ T cells from healthy donors, Susac syndrome patients and multiple sclerosis patients were profiled using high-throughput TCR beta sequencing. Susac syndrome patients met recently defined diagnostic criteria for definite or probable disease. CD8+ TEMRA cells were enriched by FACS, while bulk CD8+ and CD4+ T cells were purified by magnetic negative isolation. Blood was collected in EDTA tubes and processed within 24 hours, with PBMCs isolated through density gradient centrifugation. PBMCs intended for TCR sequencing were frozen in liquid nitrogen and were later thawed in a 37 degrees C water bath. A purity of at least 90% was achieved for sorted or isolated CD4+, CD8+ and CD8+ TEMRA cells. This clonotype is a singleton in its sample. The target of this receptor is not known. No per-base quality is available; no much larger clone lies one base away. One read alone provides weak support.

The cysteine opens and the phenylalanine closes a CDR3 of 11 amino acids. The kept DNA is CDR3 alone, 33 bases in frame from the first base. The germline ends are 9 bases apart after V is trimmed by 8 bases and J by 8 bases. The germline V gene (reference sequence) yields SEHNR for CDR1 and FQNEAQ for CDR2. RNA was extracted using the RNeasy kit, and about 0.5 to 1 ug of the RNA was reverse transcribed with random hexamers. The immunoSEQ multiplex PCR assay, covering 54 Vbeta and 13 Jbeta segments, was used to amplify TCR beta CDR3 regions. PCR amplification bias was corrected using a synthetic template baseline for primer optimization and computational correction. From the authors' description of their analysis: Reads were assigned to V, D and J genes according to IMGT and analyzed in immunoSEQ Analyzer, with only productive sequences retained. Clonality was calculated as one minus the Shannon entropy normalized by log2 of the number of productive unique sequences. For each patient and control, public and private clones were evaluated within the 100 most prevalent clones. A clone was defined as Susac-specific if it was absent from the healthy and MS cohorts, from some 1,100 published viral clones and from other ImmuneACCESS disease sequences. In-frame beta chains were kept once TCRdb had trimmed the public reads at Q25 with fastp and called clones with MiXCR. CDR3 protein duplicates are merged, each entry listing the most common genes and DNA. TCRdb, not the authors, supplied the V and J calls. Present in this sample are 84,000 or so distinct CDR3 sequences, 96% of which were seen just once. Roughly 0.44% of the sample belongs to the ten largest clones.

Sequencing was done on a sample of CD8+ T cells from PBMCs. The rearrangement joined TRBV7-9 to TRBJ1-4, with no confidently assigned D gene. The clonotype was recovered from a human donor with Susac syndrome. At the DNA level, the sequence is TGTGCCAGCGGGAGCGACGAAAAACTGTTTTTT. The resulting protein is CASGSDEKLFF.